This T cell receptor (beta chain) was sequenced during a study of OX40 agonist ivuxolimab in advanced cancers. Study at large: There were three patients with partial responses, one having hepatocellular carcinoma and two cutaneous melanoma. Study observations and caveats: No determination was made of the antigen specificity of the expanded peripheral T cells. Averaging showed that CD8+ T cells had more expanded clones than CD4+ did.

The germline gives CDR1 KGHSH, CDR2 LQKENI. Between the trimmed V and J ends, which lost 3 bases and 1 base, there was a span of 18 bases. The CDR3 length is 17 residues. Concerning this clone itself: The antigen is undetermined.

Using immunoSEQ multiplex PCR, the repertoire was profiled, and TCRdb retains in-frame clones only, with some absent. The table has 55,000 to 90,000 clones, 80% to 90% seen once. V gene TRBV18 combines with J gene TRBJ1-1, with no clear D. This TCR came from an adult with an advanced solid tumor such as melanoma, head and neck, liver or kidney cancer. The sequenced sample was CD4+ or CD8+ T cells sorted from blood, obtained in a trial of the OX40 agonist ivuxolimab. The CDR3 DNA sequence: TGTGCCAGCTCACCCCGGTCGAACAGACGAACGAACACTGAAGCTTTCTTT. The encoded protein is CASSPRSNRRTNTEAFF.